These 14 T cell receptor beta chains were all obtained from the same sample, sequenced in a study of blood T cell repertoires in COVID-19. Generated by immunoSEQ multiplex PCR, the TCRdb table keeps only in-frame clones and is missing some. Found here are under 150,000 clones, more than 80% of them singletons; the top ten hold approximately 2.8%. Input material: peripheral blood. These receptors were obtained from a woman in her fifties or sixties with active COVID-19.

The chain uses TRBV4-3 and TRBJ2-2; D possibly corresponds to TRBD2 (6 bases). Per germline, CDR1 LGHNA and CDR2 YSLEER. V was trimmed by 0 bases and J by 1 base, leaving 12 bases between them. This CDR3 is 17 amino acids long. The CDR3 loop is CASSQDRTSRNTGELFF. In nucleotides, the CDR3 is TGCGCCAGCAGCCAAGATCGAACTAGCAGGAACACCGGGGAGCTGTTTTTT.

The J gene is TRBJ1-4, the V gene TRBV19, with D unresolved. Looked up from germline, CDR1 is LNHDA and CDR2 is SQIVND (reference sequence). CDR3 length: 13 residues. The V end was cut by 10 bases, the J end by 7 bases, with 16 bases between. The CDR3 bases are TGTGCCACCCGCAGGCTGCCTGGTGAAAAACTGTTTTTT. Translation: CATRRLPGEKLFF.

This clone appeared once. This chain joins TRBV6-5 and TRBJ2-3, with 7 bases identical to TRBD2. Losses at the gene ends were 6 bases for V and 6 bases for J; bases not matched to a gene: 12. This CDR3 region has 15 residues. From germline, CDR1 is MNHEY and CDR2 SVGAGI. The CDR3 DNA reads TGTGCCAGCAGGGACGCCTCAGCGGGACGCGATACGCAGTATTTT. Amino acid sequence: CASRDASAGRDTQYF.

The chain has TRBV27 and TRBJ2-1, with 7 bases lining up with TRBD2. CDR1 and CDR2 from the germline V gene are MNHEY and SMNVEV (reference sequence). The CDR3 is 17 amino acids. The V and J ends lost 2 bases and 0 bases, in that order; junction bases with no gene match: 7. As DNA, the CDR3 is TGTGCCAGCAGTTTAAGGAGGGGCGGGAGCTCCTACAATGAGCAGTTCTTC. It translates to CASSLRRGGSSYNEQFF.

The chain combines TRBV7-3 with TRBJ2-5; D unresolved. The CDR3 spans 13 residues. V lost 5 bases to trimming and J lost 2 bases, with 9 bases between them. The germline CDR1 and CDR2 sequences are SGHTA and FQGTGA. This CDR3 is CASSPGLQETQYF. The CDR3 DNA is TGTGCCAGCAGCCCGGGTCTTCAAGAGACCCAGTACTTC. Looking up the rest from reference TRBV7-3 and TRBJ2-5 gives the full variable domain: GAGVSQTPSNKVTEKGKYVELRCDPISGHTALYWYRQSLGQGPEFLIYFQGTGAADDSGLPNDRFFAVRPEGSVSTLKIQRTERGDSAVYLCASSPGLQETQYFGPGTRLLVL.

This clone was seen only once. The chain carries TRBV19 and TRBJ1-2, with 7 bases lining up with TRBD1. V was clipped by 10 bases and J by 8 bases; unmatched bases: 16. The CDR3 is 14 residues long. CDR1 and CDR2 (germline): LNHDA, SQIVND (reference sequence). The CDR3 DNA follows: TGTGCCATCGGTATGGGTACAGGGGAGAAAGGCTACACCTTC. This encodes CAIGMGTGEKGYTF.

The rearrangement links TRBV7-2 to TRBJ1-2; no reliable D call. The length of the CDR3 is 12 residues. Germline V lookup: CDR1 SGHTA, CDR2 FQGNSA. V dropped 5 bases and J dropped 0 bases, with 4 bases sitting between them. CDR3 region: CASSLSNYGYTF. The CDR3 DNA sequence: TGTGCCAGCAGCCTTTCTAACTATGGCTACACCTTC.

The chain employs TRBV24-1 and TRBJ1-5; the D is unclear. The CDR3 has 16 amino acids. Germline CDR1 is KGHDR and CDR2 is SFDVKD. Trimming removed 4 bases at V and 1 base at J, with 13 bases between. CDR3 protein: CATSDTGPGSNQPQHF. The CDR3 DNA follows: TGTGCCACCAGTGACACCGGACCGGGGAGCAATCAGCCCCAGCATTTT.

V and J are TRBV5-4 and TRBJ2-3; TRBD2 agrees at 7 bases. The V segment lost 2 bases and the J segment 3 bases; nucleotides outside the gene matches: 6. Germline CDR1 SGHNT, CDR2 YYREEE (reference sequence). The CDR3 has 15 amino acids. Here the CDR3 reads CASSLTSVATDTQYF. Written as DNA, the CDR3 is TGTGCCAGCAGCTTAACTAGCGTGGCTACAGATACGCAGTATTTT.

This clone was recorded only once. The rearrangement uses TRBV13 and TRBJ2-3; 7 nucleotides match TRBD2. V lost 2 bases, J lost 0 bases, and 2 bases stayed unmatched. The germline V gene has CDR1 PRHDT and CDR2 FYEKMQ (reference sequence). This CDR3 region has 15 residues. The CDR3 DNA sequence: TGTGCCAGCAGCTTAAGTAGCGGGAGCACAGATACGCAGTATTTT. This translates into CASSLSSGSTDTQYF. Looking up the rest from reference TRBV13 and TRBJ2-3 gives the full variable domain: AAGVIQSPRHLIKEKRETATLKCYPIPRHDTVYWYQQGPGQDPQFLISFYEKMQSDKGSIPDRFSAQQFSDYHSELNMSSLELGDSALYFCASSLSSGSTDTQYFGPGTRLTVL.

The rearrangement uses TRBV27 and TRBJ2-2; 7 bases fit TRBD2. Germline CDR1 is MNHEY and CDR2 is SMNVEV (reference sequence). V lost 2 bases and J lost 5; bases outside the gene matches: 8. The CDR3 covers 16 residues. In DNA form, the CDR3 reads TGTGCCAGCAGTTTACCGAGCGGGACGGGGACCGGGGAGCTGTTTTTT. Amino acid sequence: CASSLPSGTGTGELFF.

This chain joins TRBV5-1 and TRBJ2-1; 8 bases match TRBD2. Germline loops: CDR1 SGHRS, CDR2 YFSETQ. Unmatched junction bases numbered 6, after V lost 0 bases and J lost 7 bases. The CDR3 is 15 amino acids. The CDR3 protein is CASSLAAGVTNEQFF. CDR3 in DNA: TGCGCCAGCAGCTTGGCAGCGGGAGTAACAAATGAGCAGTTCTTC.

The chain is built from TRBV14 and TRBJ2-2, with unresolved D. Trimming cost V 2 bases and J 1 base, with 2 bases left between them. This CDR3 is 13 amino acids long. Germline assignment: CDR1 SGHDN and CDR2 FVKESK. This CDR3 is CASSQQNTGELFF. CDR3 nucleotides: TGTGCCAGCAGCCAACAGAACACCGGGGAGCTGTTTTTT.

V gene TRBV28 combines with J gene TRBJ1-3; D might be TRBD1 (5 bases). This CDR3 is built from 14 residues. Trimming stripped 5 bases from V and 0 bases from J, with 8 bases between. Per germline, CDR1 MDHEN and CDR2 SYDVKM. CDR3 region: CASSRQNSGNTIYF. Here the CDR3 DNA reads TGTGCCAGCAGTAGACAGAACTCTGGAAACACCATATATTTT.